What follows are 30 T cell receptor beta chains derived from one specimen sequenced in a study of OX40 agonist ivuxolimab in advanced cancers. Using immunoSEQ multiplex PCR, the repertoire was profiled, and TCRdb retains in-frame clones only, with some absent. The profile shows approximately 89,000 clones, 87% of them singletons. Specimen: CD4+ or CD8+ T cells sorted from blood, collected in a trial of the OX40 agonist ivuxolimab. These TCRs come from an adult with an advanced solid tumor such as melanoma, head and neck, liver or kidney cancer.

The chain links TRBV7-2 to TRBJ1-1; D remains ambiguous. CDR1 SGHTA and CDR2 FQGNSA come from the germline V gene. Between the trimmed V and J ends, which lost 1 base and 2 bases, there was a span of 5 bases. The CDR3 totals 13 residues. Written as DNA, the CDR3 is TGTGCCAGCAGCTTAGTTGCCAACACTGAAGCTTTCTTT. This sequence encodes CASSLVANTEAFF.

J is TRBJ1-6 and V is TRBV2; D is unresolved. CDR1 SNHLY and CDR2 FYNNEI come from the germline V gene. V lost 7 bases to trimming and J lost 6 bases, with 16 bases between them. The CDR3 spans 15 residues. Written as DNA, the CDR3 is TGTGCCAGCAATCTGGAAGGACGTGGTAATTCACCCCTCCACTTT. Its protein is CASNLEGRGNSPLHF.

The chain has TRBV25-1 and TRBJ1-2; 12 nucleotides match TRBD1. In germline, CDR1 is MGHDK, CDR2 SYGVNS. This CDR3 has 15 residues. Losses at the gene ends were 8 bases for V and 4 bases for J; bases not matched to a gene: 8. The CDR3 nucleotides are TGTGCCAGCTCCGAACCGGGACAGGGGGCCTATGGCTACACCTTC. Encoded protein: CASSEPGQGAYGYTF.

The chain combines TRBV19 with TRBJ1-5; 8 bases match TRBD1. V dropped 4 bases and J dropped 3; count of bases not matched to a gene: 5. CDR1 is LNHDA, CDR2 SQIVND, per germline (reference sequence). The CDR3 is 15 residues long. This CDR3 reads CASSTGQGHNQPQHF. In DNA, the CDR3 is TGTGCCAGTAGTACCGGACAGGGTCACAATCAGCCCCAGCATTTT. The variable domain in full, with the rest retrieved from reference TRBV19 and TRBJ1-5, is DGGITQSPKYLFRKEGQNVTLSCEQNLNHDAMYWYRQDPGQGLRLIYYSQIVNDFQKGDIAEGYSVSREKKESFPLTVTSAQKNPTAFYLCASSTGQGHNQPQHFGDGTRLSIL.

This rearrangement joins TRBV9 to TRBJ2-1; 10 nucleotides align to TRBD2. There are 16 residues in the CDR3. Unmatched junction bases numbered 10, after V lost 4 bases and J lost 6 bases. Germline CDR1 and CDR2: SGDLS and YYNGEE. The chain's CDR3 is CASSLAPAGGGNEQFF. Written as DNA, the CDR3 is TGTGCCAGCAGCCTAGCCCCAGCGGGGGGGGGCAATGAGCAGTTCTTC. The whole variable domain, filled in from reference TRBV9 and TRBJ2-1, reads DSGVTQTPKHLITATGQRVTLRCSPRSGDLSVYWYQQSLDQGLQFLIQYYNGEERAKGNILERFSAQQFPDLHSELNLSSLELGDSALYFCASSLAPAGGGNEQFFGPGTRLTVL.

The chain has TRBV27 and TRBJ2-7, with TRBD1 identical over 9 bases. CDR1 MNHEY and CDR2 SMNVEV come from the germline V gene (reference sequence). The V segment lost 1 base and the J segment 4 bases; nucleotides outside the gene matches: 5. The CDR3 extends over 15 amino acids. The CDR3 nucleotides are TGTGCCAGCAGTTTATGGGGACAGGGTCCTTACGAGCAGTACTTC. It specifies CASSLWGQGPYEQYF.

This chain joins TRBV4-1 and TRBJ2-4, with D unresolved. This CDR3 comprises 16 residues. Trimming stripped 1 base from V and 0 bases from J, with 10 bases between. CDR1 is MGHRA, CDR2 YSYEKL, per germline. CDR3 bases: TGCGCCAGCAGCCAAGTGGCCCATCTAGCCAAAAACATTCAGTACTTC. It codes for CASSQVAHLAKNIQYF.

The gene calls are TRBV6-6 and TRBJ1-5, with D perhaps matching TRBD1 (5 bases). Germline V gene sequence: CDR1 MNHNY, CDR2 SVGAGI (reference sequence). Trimming shortened V by 0 bases and J by 5 bases, and 11 bases separated the two germline ends. The CDR3 is 15 amino acids. Here the CDR3 reads CASSYSGGEYQPQHF. The DNA of the CDR3 is TGTGCCAGCAGTTACTCGGGGGGGGAATATCAGCCCCAGCATTTT.

The rearrangement joins TRBV6-5 to TRBJ2-5, with no clear D. Germline V gene lookup returns CDR1 MNHEY and CDR2 SVGAGI. The CDR3 loop spans 13 amino acids. The germline V and J ends were trimmed by 0 bases and 3 bases, with 5 bases remaining between them. The DNA for the CDR3 is TGTGCCAGCAGTTACTCCGGTGAAGAGACCCAGTACTTC. Translation: CASSYSGEETQYF.

The V and J genes are TRBV7-3 and TRBJ2-3, with 7 bases lining up with TRBD2. V trimming: 4 bases; J trimming: 5 bases; junction bases outside the gene matches: 0. The germline gives CDR1 SGHTA, CDR2 FQGTGA. The CDR3 length is 12 residues. The CDR3 region is CASSSGGDTQYF. DNA for the CDR3: TGTGCCAGCAGCTCGGGGGGAGATACGCAGTATTTT.

The chain links TRBV6-1 to TRBJ1-2; 7 positions match TRBD1. Per the germline V gene, CDR1 is MNHNS and CDR2 is SASEGT. The CDR3 covers 15 residues. Unmatched junction bases numbered 5, after V lost 0 bases and J lost 4 bases. This CDR3 is CASSEARGRFYGYTF. The CDR3 DNA follows: TGTGCCAGCAGTGAAGCGAGGGGGCGCTTCTATGGCTACACCTTC.

The V call is TRBV11-2, the J call TRBJ1-1, with D possibly matching TRBD1 (5 bases). The CDR3 length is 14 residues. Looked up from germline, CDR1 is SGHAT and CDR2 is FQNNGV. The germline V and J ends were trimmed by 5 bases and 4 bases, with 14 bases remaining between them. The CDR3 loop reads CASSLRDGGTEAFF. In DNA, the CDR3 is TGTGCCAGCAGCCTTCGGGACGGGGGCACTGAAGCTTTCTTT.

Remarks on this clone: No conserved phenylalanine or tryptophan is present at the end of the CDR3, so a read error is the likely explanation. The DNA is left out, because the CDR3 cannot be placed on it with certainty; the CDR3 is given as TCRdb lists it. V gene TRBV19 combines with J gene TRBJ1-1. Germline assignment: CDR1 LNHDA and CDR2 SQIVND (reference sequence). The CDR3 is made up of 11 amino acids, end residues included. The CDR3 sequence is CASRPPKDRAN.

This clone was counted a few times. V and J are TRBV4-2 and TRBJ2-7; D not resolved. The CDR3 is 15 residues long. Germline lookup yields CDR1 LGHNA and CDR2 YNFKEQ. The V end was cut by 0 bases, the J end by 2 bases, with 11 bases between. The chain's CDR3 is CASSQEFSGPYEQYF. CDR3 nucleotides: TGTGCCAGCAGCCAAGAGTTCTCCGGGCCCTACGAGCAGTACTTC.

V is TRBV5-4 and J is TRBJ2-1, with TRBD2 matching 10 bases. Germline V lookup: CDR1 SGHNT, CDR2 YYREEE (reference sequence). CDR3 size: 17 residues. The V and J ends lost 4 bases and 7 bases, in that order; junction bases with no gene match: 14. The CDR3 sequence is CASSPPPLAGRGNEQFF. CDR3 DNA: TGTGCCAGCAGCCCGCCCCCACTAGCGGGGCGAGGGAATGAGCAGTTCTTC.

This clone turned up a few times. The chain combines TRBV7-3 with TRBJ2-3; perhaps TRBD2 as D (6 bases). Per the germline V gene, CDR1 is SGHTA and CDR2 is FQGTGA. V was pared by 2 bases and J by 0 bases, with 15 bases between. The CDR3 covers 17 residues. Here the CDR3 reads CASSLSRLGGSTDTQYF. The CDR3 region has the DNA TGTGCCAGCAGCTTATCTAGGTTGGGAGGAAGCACAGATACGCAGTATTTT.

This clone occurred once. The chain uses TRBV29-1 and TRBJ1-5; a weak D match, TRBD1 (5 bases). The CDR3 loop spans 15 amino acids. The germline V and J ends were trimmed by 4 bases and 1 base, with 14 bases remaining between them. CDR1 and CDR2 (germline): SQVTM, ANQGSEA. The CDR3 DNA is TGCAGCGTTGTGAGCACGCAGGGAAGCAATCAGCCCCAGCATTTT. As protein: CSVVSTQGSNQPQHF.

The chain carries TRBV27 and TRBJ2-2; 7 bases align to TRBD1. The germline gives CDR1 MNHEY, CDR2 SMNVEV (reference sequence). V shed 6 bases and J 3 bases; nucleotides not matched to a gene: 10. The length of the CDR3 is 16 residues. CDR3 amino acids: CASSYSLGQYTGELFF. The CDR3, as DNA: TGTGCCAGCAGCTACTCTTTGGGACAGTACACCGGGGAGCTGTTTTTT.

This chain links TRBV12-2 with TRBJ2-3; the table's D call, TRBD1, has no DNA check behind it. TRBV12-2 is flagged as a pseudogene. The CDR3 consists of 16 residues. The CDR3 sequence: CASRLGHRQRTDTQYF. CDR3 coding DNA: TGTGCAAGTCGCTTAGGCCATCGACAACGGACAGATACGCAGTATTTT.

The chain uses TRBV6-1 and TRBJ1-4; no reliable D call. The CDR3 length is 13 residues. Germline CDR1 and CDR2: MNHNS and SASEGT. The V end was cut by 1 base, the J end by 11 bases, with 11 bases between. The CDR3 DNA reads TGTGCCAGCAGTGAAGGAGTACCGATGAAACTGTTTTTT. Its translation: CASSEGVPMKLFF.

The genes are TRBV7-2 and TRBJ2-7; 9 nucleotides line up with TRBD1. This CDR3 has 15 amino acids. V gave up 5 bases and J gave up 4 bases; unmatched junction bases: 9. Germline-derived CDR1 and CDR2 are SGHTA and FQGNSA. CDR3 DNA sequence: TGTGCCAGCAGCCCTGGGACAGGGAGGCGGTACGAGCAGTACTTC. It is translated as CASSPGTGRRYEQYF.

This clone was detected only once. The V and J genes are TRBV29-1 and TRBJ2-5; possibly TRBD1 for D (6 bases). The germline CDR1 and CDR2 sequences are SQVTM and ANQGSEA. This CDR3 is built from 11 residues. V gave up 4 bases and J gave up 5 bases, with 8 bases separating them. The DNA for the CDR3 is TGCAGCGTTGCAGGGGTGGAGACCCAGTACTTC. It yields the protein CSVAGVETQYF.

This rearrangement joins TRBV6-6 to TRBJ2-1; D remains ambiguous. The ends were cut back, 6 bases at V and 7 bases at J, with 10 bases in the middle. Germline values: CDR1 MNHNY, CDR2 SVGAGI (reference sequence). This CDR3 is 12 amino acids long. The CDR3 DNA reads as TGTGCCAGCAGCCATAGGGTGAATGAGCAGTTCTTC. This encodes CASSHRVNEQFF.

This clone came up once. The gene calls are TRBV7-6 and TRBJ1-5; perhaps TRBD1 as D (5 bases). Germline V gene sequence: CDR1 SGHVS, CDR2 FNYEAQ. The ends were cut back, 4 bases at V and 9 bases at J, with 13 bases in the middle. The CDR3 totals 13 residues. DNA of the CDR3: TGTGCCAGCAGCTCTGCGGGGGTCCCGCCCCAGCATTTT. As protein: CASSSAGVPPQHF.

The genes are TRBV10-2 and TRBJ2-2; possibly TRBD2 for D (7 bases). Germline V gene data show CDR1 as WSHSY and CDR2 as SAAADI. The V end was cut by 3 bases, the J end by 3 bases, with 14 bases between. This CDR3 comprises 16 residues. In DNA form, the CDR3 reads TGCGCCAGCAGTGATGTAGGGGGGGCGGACACCGGGGAGCTGTTTTTT. Translation gives CASSDVGGADTGELFF.

V gene TRBV19 combines with J gene TRBJ2-7, with D possibly TRBD1 on 6 matching bases. Germline V gene lookup returns CDR1 LNHDA and CDR2 SQIVND (reference sequence). V lost 6 bases, J lost 0 bases, and 15 bases lay in between. CDR3 length: 15 amino acids. CDR3 region: CASSPRPDSSYEQYF. As DNA, the CDR3 is TGTGCCAGTAGCCCCCGCCCGGACAGCTCCTACGAGCAGTACTTC.

J is TRBJ2-7 and V is TRBV7-8; D not certain. This CDR3 spans 16 amino acids. The germline V and J ends were trimmed by 4 bases and 0 bases, with 16 bases remaining between them. CDR1 and CDR2 from the germline V gene are SGHVS and FQNEAQ. CDR3 loop: CASSSPRKGGSYEQYF. CDR3 nucleotides: TGTGCCAGCAGCTCCCCGCGGAAGGGCGGCTCCTACGAGCAGTACTTC.

The V and J genes are TRBV6-5 and TRBJ2-2; the D call may be TRBD1 or TRBD2 (5 bases each). The ends were cut back, 1 base at V and 3 bases at J, with 12 bases in the middle. The CDR3 runs to 16 residues. Looked up from germline, CDR1 is MNHEY and CDR2 is SVGAGI. This chain's CDR3 is CASSYFDVGDTGELFF. CDR3 sequence (DNA): TGTGCCAGCAGTTACTTTGATGTGGGGGACACCGGGGAGCTGTTTTTT.

This chain uses TRBV6-6 with TRBJ1-2; a weak D match, TRBD1 (6 bases). Germline V gene data show CDR1 as MNHNY and CDR2 as SVGAGI (reference sequence). This CDR3 has 16 residues. Trimming removed 0 bases at V and 10 bases at J, with 21 bases between. The CDR3: CASSYSAILQGAIYTF. CDR3 DNA: TGTGCCAGCAGTTACTCGGCCATTTTACAGGGCGCAATCTACACCTTC.

V and J are TRBV5-1 and TRBJ2-7, with TRBD2 as a possible D gene (6 bases). The ends were cut back, 2 bases at V and 6 bases at J, with 9 bases in the middle. CDR3 size: 12 residues. Germline V CDR1 and CDR2: SGHRS, YFSETQ. The CDR3 protein is CASSLGGIEQYF. For the CDR3, the DNA is TGCGCCAGCAGCTTAGGAGGGATCGAGCAGTACTTC.